The subject of this entry is one TCR beta chain. Antigen specificity is unknown. The data originate from a study of OX40 agonist ivuxolimab in advanced cancers. Study-wide points: CD4+ and CD8+ blood T cells expanded clonally by week 6 at 0.1 to 3.0 mg/kg.

CDR1 and CDR2 (germline): KGHSH, LQKENI. The J segment lost 0 bases and the V segment lost 2 bases, leaving 3 bases of the junction unmatched. The CDR3 runs to 16 residues. Only in-frame clones appear in the TCRdb table, and some are missing; sequencing was by immunoSEQ multiplex PCR. The sample shows around 76,000 clones, 80% to 90% of them seen only once. The chain joins TRBV18 to TRBJ2-3; 9 bases align to TRBD1. This sequence originates from an adult with an advanced solid tumor such as melanoma, head and neck, liver or kidney cancer. Sequenced material: CD4+ or CD8+ T cells sorted from blood, taken in a trial of the OX40 agonist ivuxolimab. The DNA for the CDR3 is TGTGCCAGCTCACCAGGACAGGGGACTAGCACAGATACGCAGTATTTT. Translated: CASSPGQGTSTDTQYF. The whole variable domain, filled in from reference TRBV18 and TRBJ2-3, reads NAGVMQNPRHLVRRRGQEARLRCSPMKGHSHVYWYRQLPEEGLKFMVYLQKENIIDESGMPKERFSAEFPKEGPSILRIQQVVRGDSAAYFCASSPGQGTSTDTQYFGPGTRLTVL.